This passage covers 29 T cell receptor beta chains from one sample sequenced in a study of T-cell reconstitution after alpha-beta-depleted transplantation in children. Unique molecular identifiers tagged the TCRbeta library. TCRdb re-called the PCR reads with MiXCR, one entry per CDR3 protein. The data contain about 190,000 distinct CDR3 sequences, over 8.5% of them seen just once; the ten biggest clones take up under 15%. Sequenced here: PBMCs, sampled before TCRalphabeta/CD19-depleted stem cell transplant. Source of these receptors: a boy between 2 and 10 years old with acute myeloid leukemia, due to receive a stem cell transplant.

This clonotype has ten or more counts. The chain uses TRBV15 and TRBJ1-1; 9 bases align to TRBD1. The CDR3 extends over 13 amino acids. Per germline, CDR1 LNHNV and CDR2 YYDKDF (reference sequence). V lost 0 bases, J lost 11 bases, and 4 bases stayed unmatched. The DNA of the CDR3 is TGTGCCACCAGCAGAGAGGGGGACAGGGAGGCTTTCTTT. Amino acid sequence: CATSREGDREAFF.

This clonotype appeared many times. The CDR3 region has the DNA TGCGCCAGCAGCTGGGGGACTAGCGGGAGCACAGATACGCAGTATTTT. Translated, it gives CASSWGTSGSTDTQYF. The chain couples TRBV5-1 to TRBJ2-3; 12 bases line up with TRBD2. The CDR3 consists of 16 residues. Trimming at V came to 3 bases and at J to 0 bases, leaving 2 bases not matched to a gene. Germline V gene lookup returns CDR1 SGHRS and CDR2 YFSETQ.

This clonotype was counted ten times or more. The V gene is TRBV15, the J gene TRBJ1-2; 7 positions match TRBD1. The CDR3 runs to 14 residues. Germline CDR1 reads LNHNV; CDR2 reads YYDKDF (reference sequence). V trimming: 1 base; J trimming: 4 bases; junction bases outside the gene matches: 3. This CDR3 is CATSRGDRPYGYTF. The CDR3 coding sequence is TGTGCCACCAGCAGAGGGGACAGACCCTATGGCTACACCTTC.

This clonotype was observed at least ten times. The J gene is TRBJ1-2, the V gene TRBV7-2; D remains unclear. Germline CDR1 reads SGHTA; CDR2 reads FQGNSA. Trimming shortened V by 2 bases and J by 8 bases, and 18 bases separated the two germline ends. CDR3 size: 15 residues. The CDR3 region is CASSLSTTPLRGYTF. The CDR3 region has the DNA TGTGCCAGCAGCTTAAGTACGACTCCCCTGCGGGGCTACACCTTC.

Many counts were recorded for this clonotype. The rearrangement uses TRBV7-9 and TRBJ2-5, with 7 bases aligning to TRBD2. The CDR3 consists of 14 residues. Looked up from germline, CDR1 is SEHNR and CDR2 is FQNEAQ (reference sequence). With 5 bases clipped from V and 5 bases from J, the junction kept 8 bases outside the gene matches. CDR3 nucleotides: TGTGCCAGCAGCCGCGGGGCGGGAGATGAGACCCAGTACTTC. This sequence encodes CASSRGAGDETQYF.

This clonotype was recorded at least ten times. The chain recombines TRBV12-3 or TRBV12-4 with TRBJ1-5; no clear D gene. The V end was cut by 2 bases, the J end by 6 bases, with 5 bases between. The CDR3 extends over 12 amino acids. This CDR3 reads CASSLLGQPQHF. CDR3 sequence (DNA): TGTGCCAGCAGTTTATTGGGTCAGCCCCAGCATTTT.

This clonotype occurred a few times. Given a much more abundant clone one base away, this may be a read error. The chain uses TRBV3-1 and TRBJ2-7; no definite D call. V gave up 0 bases and J gave up 3 bases, with 6 bases separating them. The CDR3 extends over 13 amino acids. Germline V gene data show CDR1 as LGHDT and CDR2 as YNNKEL (reference sequence). In DNA form, the CDR3 reads TGTGCCAGCAGCCAAGATGGCAGCTACGAGCAGTACTTC. Translating gives CASSQDGSYEQYF.

The chain couples TRBV10-2 to TRBJ2-2, with 8 nucleotides matching TRBD1. Germline lookup yields CDR1 WSHSY and CDR2 SAAADI. The V gene end was trimmed by 7 bases and the J gene end by 4 bases; junction bases not matched to a gene: 14. The CDR3 consists of 17 residues. CDR3: CASIALTGQERTGELFF. The CDR3 nucleotides read TGCGCCAGCATAGCCTTAACGGGACAGGAACGCACCGGGGAGCTGTTTTTT.

This clonotype was seen repeatedly, ten times or more. The junction and the germline gene differ at one end; a read error may be behind it. The chain uses TRBV5-1 and TRBJ2-5; D gene uncertain. The CDR3 extends over 15 amino acids. CDR1 is SGHRS, CDR2 YFSETQ, per germline. The CDR3, as DNA: TGCGCCAGCAGCTTAGAAAACCCGACCCAAGGGACCCAGTACTTC. Translated, it gives CASSLENPTQGTQYF.

In its sample, this clonotype was seen many times. The chain links TRBV4-1 to TRBJ2-3; D may correspond to TRBD1 or TRBD2 (5 bases each). From germline, CDR1 is MGHRA and CDR2 YSYEKL. The ends were cut back, 5 bases at V and 0 bases at J, with 15 bases in the middle. CDR3 length: 16 residues. CDR3 loop: CASSTLFGASTDTQYF. CDR3 DNA sequence: TGCGCCAGCAGCACCCTTTTCGGGGCTAGCACAGATACGCAGTATTTT.

This clonotype turned up a few times. V and J are TRBV12-3 or TRBV12-4 and TRBJ2-2; 12 nucleotides align to TRBD2. J lost 6 bases, V lost 6 bases, and 5 bases had no gene match. CDR3 size: 15 residues. CDR3 coding DNA: TGTGCCAGCAGGGCGACTAGCGGGAGTTCCGGGGAGCTGTTTTTT. Translating it yields CASRATSGSSGELFF.

This clonotype occurred a few times. This chain joins TRBV11-2 and TRBJ2-1, with TRBD2 matching over 11 bases. V lost 5 bases, J lost 6 bases, and 15 bases stayed unmatched. The CDR3 covers 18 residues. From germline, CDR1 is SGHAT and CDR2 FQNNGV. CDR3 bases: TGTGCCAGCAGCGATCCTGGGGGGACTAGCGGCGCCCCCAATGAGCAGTTCTTC. Translated: CASSDPGGTSGAPNEQFF.

This clonotype was seen repeatedly, ten times or more. The chain carries TRBV29-1 and TRBJ2-7; 7 bases agree with TRBD2. V lost 8 bases and J lost 0; bases outside the gene matches: 4. The germline gives CDR1 SQVTM, CDR2 ANQGSEA. The CDR3 contains 12 residues. The CDR3 DNA is TGCAGCCAACTAGCGAGCTCCTACGAGCAGTACTTC. The encoded protein is CSQLASSYEQYF.

This clonotype showed up many times. The chain recombines TRBV5-1 with TRBJ2-1; 7 bases align to TRBD1. CDR1 is SGHRS, CDR2 YFSETQ, per germline. The ends lost 4 bases at V and 6 bases at J; junction bases unmatched: 7. There are 14 residues in the CDR3. The CDR3 region is CASSQGQIFNEQFF. CDR3 nucleotides: TGCGCCAGCAGCCAGGGACAGATTTTCAATGAGCAGTTCTTC.

The chain uses TRBV20-1 and TRBJ2-7, with 9 bases lining up with TRBD2. Trimming at V came to 3 bases and at J to 3 bases, leaving 12 bases not matched to a gene. CDR1 is DFQATT, CDR2 SNEGSKA, per germline (reference sequence). The CDR3 has 16 amino acids. The DNA for the CDR3 is TGCAGTGCTAGGTTCCTAGCGGGACCCGGGAACTACGAGCAGTACTTC. The encoded protein is CSARFLAGPGNYEQYF.

The chain couples TRBV11-1 to TRBJ1-1; 7 bases fit TRBD1. CDR1 is SGHAT and CDR2 is FQDESV in the germline V gene (reference sequence). The V and J ends lost 8 bases and 1 base, in that order; junction bases with no gene match: 4. The CDR3 has 13 residues. CDR3 DNA: TGTGCCAGCGGGGGACAGTGGAACACTGAAGCTTTCTTT. Translation: CASGGQWNTEAFF. The complete variable domain, with remaining parts taken from reference TRBV11-1 and TRBJ1-1, reads EAEVAQSPRYKITEKSQAVAFWCDPISGHATLYWYRQILGQGPELLVQFQDESVVDDSQLPKDRFSAERLKGVDSTLKIQPAELGDSAMYLCASGGQWNTEAFFGQGTRLTVV.

This clonotype was observed many times. This chain uses TRBV7-7 with TRBJ2-1; 10 nucleotides align to TRBD1. V dropped 5 bases and J dropped 2; count of bases not matched to a gene: 3. CDR3 length: 15 residues. From germline, CDR1 is SSHAT and CDR2 FNYEAQ (reference sequence). In DNA form, the CDR3 reads TGTGCCAGCAGCGAAGGACAGGGGGCCTACAATGAGCAGTTCTTC. Translation gives CASSEGQGAYNEQFF.

This clonotype was found many times. The rearrangement links TRBV11-1 to TRBJ1-1, with TRBD1 matching 7 bases. V shed 4 bases, J shed 0 bases, and the junction held 23 bases outside the gene matches. Germline assignment: CDR1 SGHAT and CDR2 FQDESV (reference sequence). The CDR3 loop spans 21 amino acids. The CDR3 reads CASSSNRNPDRVLRMNTEAFF. For the CDR3, the DNA is TGTGCCAGCAGCTCTAACCGCAACCCCGACAGGGTTCTGAGAATGAACACTGAAGCTTTCTTT.

This clonotype was observed at least ten times. This rearrangement joins TRBV6-1 to TRBJ1-1, with D possibly being TRBD1 (5 bases). The V end was cut by 10 bases, the J end by 5 bases, with 20 bases between. Germline lookup yields CDR1 MNHNS and CDR2 SASEGT. The CDR3 covers 14 residues. The CDR3 bases are TGTGCCACCAGCTTGGGGGGGAAGGGGACTGAAGCTTTCTTT. This encodes CATSLGGKGTEAFF.

This clonotype was detected many times. The gene calls are TRBV5-1 and TRBJ1-2, with TRBD1 matching over 12 bases. The CDR3 runs to 16 residues. The V segment lost 2 bases and the J segment 7 bases; nucleotides outside the gene matches: 9. Germline CDR1 is SGHRS and CDR2 is YFSETQ. The CDR3 region has the DNA TGCGCCAGCAGCTTAAACCCCGGGACAGGGGGCTTTGGCTACACCTTC. Residues: CASSLNPGTGGFGYTF.

The table lists this clonotype with many counts. Germline is not matched at one junction end, which may reflect a read error. The CDR3 region is CSARGGAPETQYF. The CDR3 nucleotides read TGCAGTGCCAGAGGGGGTGCCCCGGAGACCCAGTACTTC. The chain couples TRBV20-1 to TRBJ2-5, with a tentative D call TRBD1 (6 bases). The germline V gene encodes CDR1 DFQATT and CDR2 SNEGSKA (reference sequence). CDR3 length equals 13 residues.

This clonotype was seen repeatedly, ten times or more. The CDR3 reads CASSDSLGRSPYEQFF. The CDR3 region has the DNA TGTGCCAGCAGTGACTCTCTGGGACGCAGCCCATATGAGCAGTTCTTC. This chain joins TRBV6-4 and TRBJ2-1; perhaps D is TRBD1 or TRBD2 (5 bases each). Between the trimmed V and J ends, which lost 0 bases and 8 bases, there was a span of 17 bases. Germline CDR1 and CDR2: MRHNA and SNTAGT. The CDR3 spans 16 residues.

Notes on this clonotype: A much larger clone differs from this one at a single base, so this may be a read error. The chain carries TRBV20-1 and TRBJ2-1; 14 nucleotides match TRBD2. The CDR3 extends over 17 amino acids. The V gene end was trimmed by 1 base and the J gene end by 6 bases; junction bases not matched to a gene: 8. Germline values: CDR1 DFQATT, CDR2 SNEGSKA (reference sequence). The CDR3 bases are TGCAGTGCTAGAGCCACGACCGGGACTAGCGGGAGCAATGAGCAGTTCTTC. It specifies CSARATTGTSGSNEQFF.

In its sample, this clonotype was seen many times. The chain joins TRBV7-9 to TRBJ1-5; 8 bases fit TRBD1. This CDR3 has 16 amino acids. Losses at the gene ends were 5 bases for V and 5 bases for J; bases not matched to a gene: 11. Germline V gene data show CDR1 as SEHNR and CDR2 as FQNEAQ (reference sequence). The CDR3 here is CASSDNRGSNDQPQHF. The CDR3 nucleotides read TGTGCCAGCAGCGATAACAGGGGGAGTAATGATCAGCCCCAGCATTTT.

This clonotype was counted many times. The V and J genes are TRBV2 and TRBJ2-3; 9 nucleotides match TRBD1. V trimming: 6 bases; J trimming: 1 base; junction bases outside the gene matches: 11. CDR1 is SNHLY and CDR2 is FYNNEI in the germline V gene. The CDR3 consists of 17 residues. This chain's CDR3 is CASRNPGQGSGTDTQYF. DNA for the CDR3: TGTGCCAGCAGGAACCCGGGACAGGGATCTGGCACAGATACGCAGTATTTT.

This clonotype was seen repeatedly, ten times or more. This rearrangement joins TRBV5-4 to TRBJ2-3; TRBD2 aligns across 12 bases. Germline V gene lookup returns CDR1 SGHNT and CDR2 YYREEE (reference sequence). This CDR3 comprises 15 residues. V gave up 0 bases and J gave up 6 bases; unmatched junction bases: 2. CDR3 nucleotides: TGTGCCAGCAGCTTGGGACTAGCGGGGGCCGATACGCAGTATTTT. Residues: CASSLGLAGADTQYF.

The sample holds many counts of this clonotype. V gene TRBV2 combines with J gene TRBJ2-7; possibly TRBD1 for D (6 bases). The V end lost 0 bases, the J end lost 0 bases, and 9 bases lay between the germline ends. This CDR3 region has 15 residues. Germline V lookup: CDR1 SNHLY, CDR2 FYNNEI. The CDR3 protein is CASSEARTVSYEQYV. The CDR3 nucleotides are TGTGCCAGCAGTGAAGCGAGGACAGTCTCCTACGAGCAGTACGTC.

This clonotype was seen repeatedly, ten times or more. Here the CDR3 DNA reads TGTGCCAGCACCCCAGGGATCTATAGCAATCAGCCCCAGCATTTT. This sequence encodes CASTPGIYSNQPQHF. The V and J genes are TRBV12-3 or TRBV12-4 and TRBJ1-5; a possible D gene is TRBD1 (5 bases). The CDR3 totals 15 residues. The ends were cut back, 7 bases at V and 0 bases at J, with 13 bases in the middle.

In its sample, this clonotype was seen many times. CDR3 protein: CASSQALASEQFF. CDR3 coding DNA: TGTGCCAGCAGCCAAGCCCTAGCGAGTGAGCAGTTCTTC. The chain recombines TRBV3-1 with TRBJ2-1; perhaps TRBD2 as D (6 bases). Trimming cost V 1 base and J 9 bases, with 10 bases left between them. Per the germline V gene, CDR1 is LGHDT and CDR2 is YNNKEL (reference sequence). The CDR3 consists of 13 residues.